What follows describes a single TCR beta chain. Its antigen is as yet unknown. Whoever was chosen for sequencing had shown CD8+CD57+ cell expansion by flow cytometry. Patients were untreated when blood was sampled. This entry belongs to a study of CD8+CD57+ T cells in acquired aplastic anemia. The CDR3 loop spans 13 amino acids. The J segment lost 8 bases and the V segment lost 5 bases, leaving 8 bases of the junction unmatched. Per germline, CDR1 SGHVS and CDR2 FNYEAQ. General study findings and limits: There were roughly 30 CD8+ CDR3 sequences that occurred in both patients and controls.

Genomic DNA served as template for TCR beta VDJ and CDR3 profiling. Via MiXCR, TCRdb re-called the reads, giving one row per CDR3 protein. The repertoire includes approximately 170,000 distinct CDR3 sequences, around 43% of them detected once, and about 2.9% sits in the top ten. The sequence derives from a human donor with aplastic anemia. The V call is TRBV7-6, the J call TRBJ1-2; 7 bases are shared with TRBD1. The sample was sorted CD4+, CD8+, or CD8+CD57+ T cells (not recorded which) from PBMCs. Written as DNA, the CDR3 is TGTGCCAGCAGCGGACAGGAGGGTGGAGGCTACACCTTC. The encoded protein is CASSGQEGGGYTF.